This passage covers 8 T cell receptor beta chains from one sample sequenced in a study of shared clonotypes between healthy human individuals. The method was immunoSEQ multiplex PCR; TCRdb's version includes in-frame clones alone and lacks a portion of them. The top ten hold approximately 0.12% of the sample, which has 660,000 or so clones, about 96% seen once. It was CD45RO-negative cells, positively selected for CCR7, that made up naive CD8 cells, with terminally differentiated effector memory CD45RA+ cells excluded. Sequenced: naive CD8+ T cells sorted from blood. These receptors came from a woman in her twenties or thirties in good health.

The chain is built from TRBV11-2 and TRBJ2-7, with unresolved D. The CDR3 is 12 amino acids. Germline values: CDR1 SGHAT, CDR2 FQNNGV. V shed 4 bases and J shed 5 bases, with 9 bases lying between them. This chain's CDR3 is CASSSRGDEQYF. CDR3 nucleotide sequence: TGTGCCAGCAGCTCCCGAGGAGACGAGCAGTACTTC.

The chain has TRBV9 and TRBJ2-1; 7 bases agree with TRBD2. This CDR3 has 16 residues. Germline V lookup: CDR1 SGDLS, CDR2 YYNGEE. J lost 0 bases, V lost 0 bases, and 3 bases had no gene match. The CDR3 region is CASSVGASGSYNEQFF. DNA of the CDR3: TGTGCCAGCAGCGTAGGAGCTAGCGGCTCCTACAATGAGCAGTTCTTC.

V gene TRBV4-1 combines with J gene TRBJ1-2; TRBD1 might be the D (6 bases). The germline V gene has CDR1 MGHRA and CDR2 YSYEKL. V was trimmed by 1 base and J by 4 bases, leaving 22 bases between them. The CDR3 is 18 residues long. The chain's CDR3 is CASSQVVAAGGAGYGYTF. The CDR3 DNA sequence: TGCGCCAGCAGCCAAGTCGTGGCTGCGGGGGGGGCCGGCTATGGCTACACCTTC.

The V call is TRBV11-2, the J call TRBJ2-3, with 7 positions matching TRBD2. From germline, CDR1 is SGHAT and CDR2 FQNNGV. The CDR3 extends over 16 amino acids. V trimming: 3 bases; J trimming: 2 bases; junction bases outside the gene matches: 8. CDR3 DNA sequence: TGTGCCAGCAGCTTGGGACTAAAAATCAACACAGATACGCAGTATTTT. This gives the protein CASSLGLKINTDTQYF.

This chain connects TRBV7-9 to TRBJ2-3; no firm D call. V shed 4 bases and J shed 6 bases, with 11 bases lying between them. The CDR3 has 13 amino acids. Germline CDR1 is SEHNR and CDR2 is FQNEAQ (reference sequence). The CDR3 reads CASSSMVNDTQYF. The CDR3, as DNA: TGTGCCAGCAGCTCCATGGTAAATGATACGCAGTATTTT.

The rearrangement uses TRBV5-5 and TRBJ1-2; tentative D call: TRBD1 (5 bases). Between the trimmed V and J ends, which lost 4 bases and 6 bases, there was a span of 13 bases. Germline V gene data show CDR1 as SGHKS and CDR2 as YYEKEE (reference sequence). The CDR3 runs 13 residues. The CDR3 region is CASSTGTAHGYTF. The CDR3 region has the DNA TGTGCCAGCAGCACCGGGACGGCGCATGGCTACACCTTC.

This chain uses TRBV30 with TRBJ1-2; 9 positions match TRBD1. This CDR3 has 14 amino acids. Germline values: CDR1 GTSNPN, CDR2 SVGIG (reference sequence). V trimming: 1 base; J trimming: 8 bases; junction bases outside the gene matches: 8. CDR3 residues: CAWSAGQGKKGYTF. CDR3 nucleotides: TGTGCCTGGAGTGCGGGACAGGGTAAAAAAGGCTACACCTTC.

The CDR3 DNA reads as TGCGCCAGCAGCCCGAGACGGCGGGAAGAAAAACTGTTTTTT. Its protein product is CASSPRRREEKLFF. The chain combines TRBV5-1 with TRBJ1-4; no firm D call. Trimming shortened V by 4 bases and J by 8 bases, and 15 bases separated the two germline ends. CDR3 size: 14 residues. The germline CDR1 and CDR2 sequences are SGHRS and YFSETQ.